These 17 T cell receptor beta chains were sequenced from one sample in a study of read filtering for tumor transcriptome and immune sequencing. This library used roughly 430 ng RNA and molecular barcoded adaptors spanning alpha/delta and beta/gamma chains. TCRdb recomputed calls from the reads with MiXCR, one row per CDR3 protein. The sample shows about 130,000 distinct CDR3 sequences, over 10% of them seen only once. The material sequenced was a population of CD138-negative cells sorted from bone marrow. These TCRs come from a donor aged 40 or over with multiple myeloma.

This clonotype came up many times. The chain recombines TRBV6-2 or TRBV6-3 with TRBJ1-1, with TRBD1 identical over 8 bases. Trimming took 6 bases from V and 3 from J; bases not matched to a gene: 9. Looked up from germline, CDR1 is MNHEY and CDR2 is SVGEGT. CDR3 length: 15 residues. The CDR3 DNA is TGTGCCAGCAGGGAAGACAGGGGATCCGACACTGAAGCTTTCTTT. It yields the protein CASREDRGSDTEAFF.

This clonotype was detected many times. The J gene is TRBJ2-3, the V gene TRBV2; 8 bases line up with TRBD1. The CDR3 runs 15 residues. The germline V gene encodes CDR1 SNHLY and CDR2 FYNNEI. J lost 4 bases, V lost 6 bases, and 9 bases had no gene match. The CDR3 region is CASRAGTGLSDTQYF. DNA for the CDR3: TGTGCCAGCAGAGCCGGGACAGGATTATCAGATACGCAGTATTTT.

This clonotype was observed many times. This chain links TRBV5-1 with TRBJ1-1; D not resolved. V lost 2 bases, J lost 4 bases, and 15 bases lay in between. This CDR3 has 15 residues. The germline CDR1 and CDR2 sequences are SGHRS and YFSETQ. CDR3 in amino acids: CASSFSGTFGTEAFF. As DNA, the CDR3 is TGCGCCAGCAGCTTCTCTGGAACTTTTGGCACTGAAGCTTTCTTT.

This clonotype occurred many times. This chain connects TRBV6-1 to TRBJ1-1; 9 nucleotides match TRBD1. The V and J ends lost 5 bases and 5 bases, in that order; junction bases with no gene match: 6. In germline, CDR1 is MNHNS, CDR2 SASEGT. The CDR3 length is 14 residues. The CDR3 reads CASSLGTGITEAFF. The CDR3 DNA sequence: TGTGCCAGCAGTCTTGGGACAGGGATAACTGAAGCTTTCTTT.

Many counts were recorded for this clonotype. The genes are TRBV7-2 and TRBJ1-4; tentative D call: TRBD1 (5 bases). This CDR3 comprises 16 residues. Deletions cut 5 bases from V and 8 bases from J, with 21 bases between. Germline values: CDR1 SGHTA, CDR2 FQGNSA. The CDR3 spells CASSAQSGGAREKLFF. CDR3 coding DNA: TGTGCCAGCAGCGCCCAAAGTGGAGGGGCCCGGGAAAAACTGTTTTTT.

This clonotype was found a few times. This may be a read error, as it is one base from a much larger clone. The gene calls are TRBV7-9 and TRBJ1-1; D call uncertain. The CDR3 consists of 14 residues. In germline, CDR1 is SEHNR, CDR2 FQNEAQ (reference sequence). Trimming removed 8 bases at V and 1 base at J, with 14 bases between. As DNA, the CDR3 is TGTGCCAGCGGCCAGTGGCCCCGGAACACTGAAGCTTTCTTT. This gives the protein CASGQWPRNTEAFF.

This clonotype occurred many times. The chain couples TRBV12-3 or TRBV12-4 to TRBJ2-1; 7 nucleotides align to TRBD2. V lost 6 bases to trimming and J lost 9 bases; unmatched junction nucleotides: 14. There are 15 residues in the CDR3. The CDR3 loop is CASRPFGREQSEQFF. The CDR3 region has the DNA TGTGCCAGCAGACCCTTCGGGCGGGAGCAATCTGAGCAGTTCTTC.

This clonotype came up many times. The chain couples TRBV7-2 to TRBJ2-1, with TRBD2 matching over 7 bases. Germline V gene lookup returns CDR1 SGHTA and CDR2 FQGNSA. Trimming at V came to 1 base and at J to 5 bases, leaving 5 bases not matched to a gene. The CDR3 extends over 15 amino acids. The CDR3 sequence is CASSLGGGGDNEQFF. The CDR3 DNA is TGTGCCAGCAGCTTAGGGGGGGGTGGTGACAATGAGCAGTTCTTC.

This clonotype was detected many times. The CDR3 protein is CASSLSGGGQPQHF. The CDR3 DNA reads as TGTGCCAGCAGCCTGAGTGGGGGCGGGCAGCCCCAGCATTTT. V and J are TRBV3-1 and TRBJ1-5; a possible D gene is TRBD1 (6 bases). V was shortened by 4 bases and J by 7 bases, with 14 bases between the two germline ends. Germline V gene sequence: CDR1 LGHDT, CDR2 YNNKEL (reference sequence). This CDR3 has 14 amino acids.

This clonotype was counted at least ten times. One end of the junction fails to match germline, which may point to a read error. The chain carries TRBV5-1 and TRBJ1-1; 8 nucleotides align to TRBD1. Per the germline V gene, CDR1 is SGHRS and CDR2 is YFSETQ. This CDR3 spans 15 amino acids. CDR3 loop: CASRLQGASGTEAFF. The CDR3 bases are TGCGCCAGCCGCTTGCAGGGGGCCTCCGGCACTGAAGCTTTCTTT.

This clonotype occurred many times. CDR3 coding DNA: TGCAGCGTCCACAGAGGTATGAACACTGAAGCTTTCTTT. Translating gives CSVHRGMNTEAFF. The V and J genes are TRBV29-1 and TRBJ1-1; D call uncertain. Between the trimmed V and J ends, which lost 6 bases and 0 bases, there was a span of 11 bases. This CDR3 is 13 amino acids long. Germline CDR1 and CDR2: SQVTM and ANQGSEA.

A note on this clonotype: This clone may be a read error of a much larger clone one base away. The V gene is TRBV6-1, the J gene TRBJ2-1; D perhaps matches TRBD1 (6 bases). The CDR3 covers 14 residues. Germline assignment: CDR1 MNHNS and CDR2 SASEGT. CDR3 residues: CASRGQQSNNGQFF. Written as DNA, the CDR3 is TGTGCCAGCAGAGGACAGCAATCCAACAATGGGCAGTTCTTC.

This sequence joins TRBV7-9 and TRBJ1-2; the D is unclear. Germline V gives CDR1 SEHNR, CDR2 FQNEAQ (reference sequence). The V gene lost 3 bases and the J gene lost 6 bases, with 11 bases spanning the gap. This CDR3 spans 13 amino acids. In nucleotides, the CDR3 is TGTGCCAGCAGCTTGGACCCGACCCATGGCTACACCTTC. Amino acids: CASSLDPTHGYTF.

This clonotype was recorded many times. The chain carries TRBV20-1 and TRBJ1-5, with D possibly matching TRBD1 (6 bases). This CDR3 region has 13 residues. The V gene lost 7 bases and the J gene lost 2 bases, with 12 bases spanning the gap. Germline V CDR1 and CDR2: DFQATT, SNEGSKA (reference sequence). The CDR3 here is CSVSNRGNQPQHF. In DNA, the CDR3 is TGCAGTGTCTCTAACAGGGGCAATCAGCCCCAGCATTTT.

This clonotype has at least ten counts. This rearrangement joins TRBV29-1 to TRBJ2-5; D tentatively reads TRBD1 or TRBD2 (5 bases each). There are 12 residues in the CDR3. Germline values: CDR1 SQVTM, CDR2 ANQGSEA. The V and J ends lost 6 bases and 5 bases respectively, with 13 bases between them. The CDR3 spells CSVLRDPETQYF. Here the CDR3 DNA reads TGCAGCGTCCTCCGGGACCCGGAGACCCAGTACTTC. The full variable domain, completed using reference TRBV29-1 and TRBJ2-5, is SAVISQKPSRDICQRGTSLTIQCQVDSQVTMMFWYRQQPGQSLTLIATANQGSEATYESGFVIDKFPISRPNLTFSTLTVSNMSPEDSSIYLCSVLRDPETQYFGPGTRLLVL.

This clonotype was seen at least ten times. The rearrangement joins TRBV3-1 to TRBJ2-1; the D is unclear. Trimming left V 7 bases short and J 9 bases short, with 13 bases between. Germline CDR1 is LGHDT and CDR2 is YNNKEL (reference sequence). CDR3 length: 12 amino acids. This CDR3 reads CASKMRGSEQFF. The CDR3 DNA sequence: TGTGCCAGCAAAATGCGTGGCAGTGAGCAGTTCTTC.

This clonotype was found many times. This chain joins TRBV6-5 and TRBJ1-6, with TRBD1 identical over 7 bases. V was pared by 6 bases and J by 8 bases, with 7 bases of the junction left unmatched. CDR1 is MNHEY, CDR2 SVGAGI, per germline. This CDR3 comprises 14 residues. CDR3 loop: CASSSGQSYSPLHF. DNA of the CDR3: TGTGCCAGCAGCTCGGGACAGAGCTATTCACCCCTCCACTTT.